This TCR beta chain was retrieved from a study of T cell responses to AZD1222 COVID-19 vaccine (dated by TCRdb to the early 2020s). As for the study more broadly: AZD1222 recipients with second doses at about 4 weeks or about 12 weeks were pooled, because spike-specific TCR depth and breadth did not differ between schedules. Enrollment into the trials was organized by age into subgroups of 18-55, 56-69 and 70-plus years, and those subgroups contained approximately 160, 26 and 62 TCR-sequenced participants, respectively. TCR sequencing covered some 250 trial participants: about 210 given two doses of AZD1222 and approximately 26 given two doses of MenACWY control vaccine.

Broad study findings and their caveats: The 56-69-year group was small, and its depth increase did not reach significance, likely because of low power. Epitopes outside the regions mutated in the B.1.351 and B.1.1.7 variants were reportedly recognized by nearly half of the unique spike-specific TCRs. Spike-specific TCR breadth and depth rose significantly after two AZD1222 doses compared with day 0 and with MenACWY recipients. Vaccine-associated CD4 TCRs spanned the whole spike protein, with dominant responses in regions 160-218 and 743-854. Participants were mostly white British and included more females than males, and it was suggested by the authors that clonal diversity may have been underestimated. Conclusions about previously exposed vaccinees were limited because only a handful of AZD1222 recipients were SARS-CoV-2 seropositive at baseline. Because no day 14 peak-response samples were available, the repertoires could be characterized only after the peak T cell response.

The CDR3 regions of human TCRbeta chains were analyzed by immunosequencing. As for the authors' bioinformatics: TCRs in the repertoires were matched against a reference library of SARS-CoV-2-specific TCRs that had been generated with the MIRA antigen-specificity platform. Breadth was defined as the fraction of unique TCRs that were SARS-CoV-2-associated, and depth was defined as the fraction of total T cells that were SARS-CoV-2-associated. Using the MIRA data, every spike-specific TCR was mapped to the spike region that the TCR reacted to and assigned to either a CD4 or a CD8 class. Log10-transformed breadth and depth values were compared by one-way ANOVA with Sidak's multiple comparisons tests. TCRdb mirrors the immuneACCESS table, restricted to in-frame sequences. Some clones are absent from its copies; in checked studies, under half trace to an unresolved V gene, and the reason for the others is unknown. V and J calls and clone size come straight from that table; D and trimming were deduced from the DNA. The table for this sample lists under 140,000 clones; roughly nine tenths of them were counted only once. The biggest ten clones account for around 1.6% of the sample.

Spanning cysteine to phenylalanine, the CDR3 consists of 18 amino acids. Here the CDR3 DNA is all that survives: 54 bases in frame from base 1. The germline V gene (reference sequence) sets CDR1 to SGHNT and CDR2 to YYREEE. Trimming costs V 2 bases and J 1 base, and their ends lie 16 bases apart. The time point label of this sample denotes: baseline before first vaccination. Samples from vaccinated people were obtained from the UK trials COV001 and COV002, which included a single-blind randomized controlled phase 2/3 trial of AZD1222 (ChAdOx1 nCoV-19) in healthy adults. For TCRbeta chain sequencing, PBMC samples were collected from trial participants at day 0 and at day 28 after the second dose. Comment on this clone: Its antigen specificity is not known. No much larger clone is present one base from it, and per-base qualities are unavailable.

The receptor chain draws on TRBV5-4 and TRBJ1-6, with TRBD1 as a weak D call on 5 bases. The TCR sequence derives from an adult in good health. The source was peripheral blood, collected on day 0 of AZD1222 vaccination. The CDR3 corresponds to CASSFQGAIGSYNSPLHF. The bases read TGTGCCAGCAGCTTTCAGGGTGCGATTGGGTCCTATAATTCACCCCTCCACTTT.